This T cell receptor (beta chain) came from a study of blood T cell repertoires in COVID-19. Whole-study context: From the United States, Italy and Spain came samples of acute and convalescent COVID-19.

Cohort assignment relied on participant-reported clinical history. Clones were read by immunoSEQ multiplex PCR, and TCRdb kept only the in-frame ones, dropping some. The data hold about 200,000 clones, with 84% observed a single time. Germline V gives CDR1 WNHNN, CDR2 SYGVQD (reference sequence). This CDR3 spans 15 amino acids. Trimming stripped 0 bases from V and 9 bases from J, with 17 bases between. The source of this sequence is a woman aged 25-40 years who had been exposed to COVID-19. The gene calls are TRBV10-1 and TRBJ1-1; D perhaps matches TRBD1 (5 bases). The sequencing sample was made of PBMCs or T cells enriched from blood (not recorded which). For the CDR3, the DNA is TGCGCCAGCAGTGAGTCGATAAGGGGCAGGGTCAAAGCTTTCTTT. It codes for CASSESIRGRVKAFF.